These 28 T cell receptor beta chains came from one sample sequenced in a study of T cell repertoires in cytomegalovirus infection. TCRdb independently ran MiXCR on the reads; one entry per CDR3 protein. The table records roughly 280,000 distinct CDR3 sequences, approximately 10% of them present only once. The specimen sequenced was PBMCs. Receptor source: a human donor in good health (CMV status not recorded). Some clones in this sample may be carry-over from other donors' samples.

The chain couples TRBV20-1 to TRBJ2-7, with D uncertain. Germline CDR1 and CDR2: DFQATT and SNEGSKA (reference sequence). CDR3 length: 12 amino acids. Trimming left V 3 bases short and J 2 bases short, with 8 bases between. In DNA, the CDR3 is TGCAGTGCTAGTATAGGTGCCTACGAGCAGTACTTC. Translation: CSASIGAYEQYF.

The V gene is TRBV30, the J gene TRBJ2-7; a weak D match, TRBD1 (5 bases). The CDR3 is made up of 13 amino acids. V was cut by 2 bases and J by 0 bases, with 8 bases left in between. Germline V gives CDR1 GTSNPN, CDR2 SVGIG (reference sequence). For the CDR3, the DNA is TGTGCCTGGAGTCCAGGGTCCTCCTACGAGCAGTACTTC. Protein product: CAWSPGSSYEQYF.

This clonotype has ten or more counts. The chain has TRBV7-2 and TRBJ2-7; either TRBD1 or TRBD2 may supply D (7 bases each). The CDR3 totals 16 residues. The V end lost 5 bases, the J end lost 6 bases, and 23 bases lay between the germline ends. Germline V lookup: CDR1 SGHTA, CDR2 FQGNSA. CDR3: CASSLGGGGLNGEQYF. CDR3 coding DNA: TGTGCCAGCAGCCTGGGGGGAGGGGGCCTAAACGGCGAGCAGTACTTC.

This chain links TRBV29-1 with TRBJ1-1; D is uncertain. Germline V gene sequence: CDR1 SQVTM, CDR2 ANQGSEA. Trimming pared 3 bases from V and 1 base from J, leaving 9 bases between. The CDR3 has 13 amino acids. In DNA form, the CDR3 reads TGCAGCGTTGAGAAGGGTACGAACACTGAAGCTTTCTTT. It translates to CSVEKGTNTEAFF.

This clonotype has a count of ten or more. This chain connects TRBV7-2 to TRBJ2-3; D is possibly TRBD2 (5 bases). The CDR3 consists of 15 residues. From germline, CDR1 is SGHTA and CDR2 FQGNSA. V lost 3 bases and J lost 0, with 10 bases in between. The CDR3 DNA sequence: TGTGCCAGCAGCTTCGACCGGGGAAGCACAGATACGCAGTATTTT. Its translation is CASSFDRGSTDTQYF.

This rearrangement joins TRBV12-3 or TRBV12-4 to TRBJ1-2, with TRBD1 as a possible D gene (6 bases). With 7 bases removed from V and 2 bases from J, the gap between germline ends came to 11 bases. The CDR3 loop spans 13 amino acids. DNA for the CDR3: TGTGCCAGCATTCAGGACAGAAACTATGGCTACACCTTC. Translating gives CASIQDRNYGYTF.

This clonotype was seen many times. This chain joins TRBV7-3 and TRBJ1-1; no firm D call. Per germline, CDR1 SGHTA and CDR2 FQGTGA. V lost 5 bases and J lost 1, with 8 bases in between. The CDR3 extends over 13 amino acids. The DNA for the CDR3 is TGTGCCAGCAGCGCCAACCCGAACACTGAAGCTTTCTTT. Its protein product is CASSANPNTEAFF.

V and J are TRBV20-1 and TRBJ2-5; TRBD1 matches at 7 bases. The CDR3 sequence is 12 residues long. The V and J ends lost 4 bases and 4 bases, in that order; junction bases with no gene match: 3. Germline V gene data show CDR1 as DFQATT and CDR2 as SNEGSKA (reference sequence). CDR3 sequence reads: CSAIDRVETQYF. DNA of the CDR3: TGCAGTGCTATCGACAGGGTAGAGACCCAGTACTTC.

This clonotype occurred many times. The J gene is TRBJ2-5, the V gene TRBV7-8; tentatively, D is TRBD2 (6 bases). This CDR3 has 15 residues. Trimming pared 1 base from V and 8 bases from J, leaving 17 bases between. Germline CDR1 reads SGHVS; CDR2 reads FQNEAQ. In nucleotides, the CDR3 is TGTGCCAGCAGCTTAGAGTTCGGGGGACGGGTCACCCAGTACTTC. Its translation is CASSLEFGGRVTQYF.

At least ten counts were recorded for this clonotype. CDR3 coding DNA: TGTGCCAGCAGGGGGACAGAGTCATCTGCGATTAATGAAAAACTGTTTTTT. Encoded protein: CASRGTESSAINEKLFF. The chain joins TRBV6-1 to TRBJ1-4; 7 bases line up with TRBD1. The CDR3 covers 17 residues. The ends lost 6 bases at V and 4 bases at J; junction bases unmatched: 14. Germline CDR1 MNHNS, CDR2 SASEGT.

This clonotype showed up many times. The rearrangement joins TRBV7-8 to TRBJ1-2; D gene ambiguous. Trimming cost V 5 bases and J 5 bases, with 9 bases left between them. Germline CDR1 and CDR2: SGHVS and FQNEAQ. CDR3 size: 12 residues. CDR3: CASSREQYGYTF. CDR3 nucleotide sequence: TGTGCCAGCAGCCGAGAACAGTATGGCTACACCTTC.

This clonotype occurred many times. The CDR3 DNA sequence: TGTGCCAGCAGCTTAGAAGGGGTGGCTAATGAAAAACTGTTTTTT. Translating it yields CASSLEGVANEKLFF. The chain combines TRBV7-2 with TRBJ1-4, with D possibly TRBD1 on 5 matching bases. Trimming pared 1 base from V and 3 bases from J, leaving 9 bases between. This CDR3 is 15 amino acids long. Germline values: CDR1 SGHTA, CDR2 FQGNSA.

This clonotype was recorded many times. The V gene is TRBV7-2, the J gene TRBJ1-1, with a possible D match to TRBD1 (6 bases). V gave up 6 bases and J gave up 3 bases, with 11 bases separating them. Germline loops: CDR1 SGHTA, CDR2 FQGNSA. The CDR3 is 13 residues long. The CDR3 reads CASSLQGYTEAFF. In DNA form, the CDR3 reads TGTGCCAGCAGTTTGCAGGGGTACACTGAAGCTTTCTTT.

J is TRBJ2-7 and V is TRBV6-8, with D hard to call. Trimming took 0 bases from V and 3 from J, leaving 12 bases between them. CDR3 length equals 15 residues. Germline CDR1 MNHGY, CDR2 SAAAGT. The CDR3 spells CASSYSLNPHYEQYF. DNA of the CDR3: TGTGCCAGCAGTTACTCGCTAAACCCACACTACGAGCAGTACTTC.

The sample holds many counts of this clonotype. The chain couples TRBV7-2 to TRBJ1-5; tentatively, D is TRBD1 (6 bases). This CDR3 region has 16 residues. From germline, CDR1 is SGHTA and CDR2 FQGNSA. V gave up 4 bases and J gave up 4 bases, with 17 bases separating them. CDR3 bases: TGTGCCAGCAGCTCCCTTGGGGGGCGGGGGAATCAGCCCCAGCATTTT. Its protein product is CASSSLGGRGNQPQHF.

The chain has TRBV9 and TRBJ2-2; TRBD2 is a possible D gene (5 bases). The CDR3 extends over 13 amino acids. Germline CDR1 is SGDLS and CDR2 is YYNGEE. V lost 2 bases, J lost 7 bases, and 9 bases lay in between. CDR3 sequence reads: CASSVVGGGELFF. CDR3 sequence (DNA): TGTGCCAGCAGCGTTGTAGGAGGCGGGGAGCTGTTTTTT.

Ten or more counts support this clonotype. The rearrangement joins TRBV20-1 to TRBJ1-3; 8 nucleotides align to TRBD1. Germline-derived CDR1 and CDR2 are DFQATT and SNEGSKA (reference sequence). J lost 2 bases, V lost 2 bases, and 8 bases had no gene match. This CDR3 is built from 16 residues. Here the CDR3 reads CSARPIGTGTGNTIYF. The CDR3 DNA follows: TGCAGTGCTAGACCAATAGGGACAGGCACTGGAAACACCATATATTTT.

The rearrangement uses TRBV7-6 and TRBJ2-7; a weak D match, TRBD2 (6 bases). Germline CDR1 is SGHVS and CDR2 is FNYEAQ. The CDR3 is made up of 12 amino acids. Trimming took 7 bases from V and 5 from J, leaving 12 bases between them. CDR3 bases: TGTGCCAGCAAAACGGGAGTCCACGAGCAGTACGTC. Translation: CASKTGVHEQYV.

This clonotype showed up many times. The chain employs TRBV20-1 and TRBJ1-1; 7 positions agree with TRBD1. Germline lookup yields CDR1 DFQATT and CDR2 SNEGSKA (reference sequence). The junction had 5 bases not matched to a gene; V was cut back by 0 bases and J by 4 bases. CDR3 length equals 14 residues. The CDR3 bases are TGCAGTGCTAGAGACGACAGGGCTGGCACTGAAGCTTTCTTT. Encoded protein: CSARDDRAGTEAFF.

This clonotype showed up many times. CDR3 residues: CASRREGQSTGELFF. In nucleotides, the CDR3 is TGTGCCAGCCGACGGGAGGGGCAGAGCACCGGGGAGCTGTTTTTT. The J gene is TRBJ2-2, the V gene TRBV2; TRBD2 aligns across 8 bases. The germline V gene encodes CDR1 SNHLY and CDR2 FYNNEI. The CDR3 is 15 residues long. V was pared by 8 bases and J by 4 bases, with 9 bases of the junction left unmatched.

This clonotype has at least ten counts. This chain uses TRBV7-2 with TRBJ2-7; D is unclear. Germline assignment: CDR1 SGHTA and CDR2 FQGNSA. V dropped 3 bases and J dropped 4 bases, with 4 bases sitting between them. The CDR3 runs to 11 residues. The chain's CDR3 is CASSFKYEQYF. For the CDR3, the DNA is TGTGCCAGCAGCTTTAAGTACGAGCAGTACTTC.

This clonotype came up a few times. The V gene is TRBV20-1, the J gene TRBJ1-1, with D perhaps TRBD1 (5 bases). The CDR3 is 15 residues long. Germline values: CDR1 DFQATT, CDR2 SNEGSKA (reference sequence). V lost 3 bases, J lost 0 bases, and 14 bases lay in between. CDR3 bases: TGCAGTGCTAGTCCCCGGGGGAACATGAACACTGAAGCTTTCTTT. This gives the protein CSASPRGNMNTEAFF.

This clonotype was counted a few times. CDR3 loop: CASSAFTGGRSYNSPLHF. CDR3 DNA: TGTGCCAGCAGTGCCTTTACAGGGGGCAGGTCCTATAATTCACCCCTCCACTTT. The gene calls are TRBV12-3 or TRBV12-4 and TRBJ1-6; 9 bases map to TRBD1. The length of the CDR3 is 18 residues. V was pared by 5 bases and J by 1 base, with 9 bases of the junction left unmatched.

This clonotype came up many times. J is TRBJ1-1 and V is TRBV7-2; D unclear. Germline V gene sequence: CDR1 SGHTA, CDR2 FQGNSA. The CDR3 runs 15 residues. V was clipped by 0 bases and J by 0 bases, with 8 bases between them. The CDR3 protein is CASSLAGKLNTEAFF. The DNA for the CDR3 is TGTGCCAGCAGCTTAGCGGGGAAGCTGAACACTGAAGCTTTCTTT.

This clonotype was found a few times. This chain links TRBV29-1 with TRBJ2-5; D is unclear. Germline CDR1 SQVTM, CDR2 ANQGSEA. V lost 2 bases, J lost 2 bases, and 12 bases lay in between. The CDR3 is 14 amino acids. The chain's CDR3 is CSVETSKLQETQYF. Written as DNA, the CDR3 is TGCAGCGTTGAAACCTCCAAGCTTCAAGAGACCCAGTACTTC. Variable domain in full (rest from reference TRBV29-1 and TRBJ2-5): SAVISQKPSRDICQRGTSLTIQCQVDSQVTMMFWYRQQPGQSLTLIATANQGSEATYESGFVIDKFPISRPNLTFSTLTVSNMSPEDSSIYLCSVETSKLQETQYFGPGTRLLVL.

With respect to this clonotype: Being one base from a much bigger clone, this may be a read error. The CDR3 DNA sequence: TGTGCCAGCAGCATCGGGACAGCGAACACCGGGGAGCTGTTTTTT. Its translation: CASSIGTANTGELFF. The chain carries TRBV11-3 and TRBJ2-2, with TRBD1 identical over 7 bases. This CDR3 is built from 15 residues. J gave up 0 bases and V 5 bases, and 3 bases lay outside the gene matches. Germline CDR1 reads SGHNT; CDR2 reads YENEEA.

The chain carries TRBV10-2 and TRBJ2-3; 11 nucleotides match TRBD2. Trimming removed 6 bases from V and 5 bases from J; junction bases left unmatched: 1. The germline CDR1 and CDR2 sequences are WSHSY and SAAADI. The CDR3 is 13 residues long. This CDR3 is CASRTSGVDTQYF. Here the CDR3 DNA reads TGCGCCAGCAGGACTAGCGGGGTAGATACGCAGTATTTT.

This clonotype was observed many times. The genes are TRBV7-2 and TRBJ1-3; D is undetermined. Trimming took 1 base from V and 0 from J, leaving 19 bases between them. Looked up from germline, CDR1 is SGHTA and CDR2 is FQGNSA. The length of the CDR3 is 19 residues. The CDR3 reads CASSLESVGQAISGNTIYF. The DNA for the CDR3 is TGTGCCAGCAGCTTAGAGAGTGTCGGGCAGGCGATCTCTGGAAACACCATATATTTT.